This T cell receptor beta chain was profiled in a study of blood T cells in healthy people across ages. Primers used in a second PCR of roughly 6 to 11 cycles were a sample-barcoded 5' primer and a J-beta primer mix. One entry per CDR3 protein results from TCRdb running MiXCR on the 5' RACE reads. The sample yields some 750,000 distinct CDR3 sequences, about 20% seen once. This CDR3 comprises 12 residues. V dropped 6 bases and J dropped 7 bases, with 9 bases sitting between them. Input material: blood. This clonotype was obtained from an older man in good health. The genes are TRBV12-3 or TRBV12-4 and TRBJ2-2; D uncertain. The CDR3 sequence: CASSLRNGELFF. The CDR3, as DNA: TGTGCCAGCAGCTTAAGGAACGGGGAGCTGTTTTTT.